One and the same sample provided the 20 T cell receptor beta chains below, sequenced in a study of technical replicates of blood from a few donors. The assay was immunoSEQ multiplex PCR, and TCRdb's table has in-frame clones only and misses some. The sample holds 14,000 or so clones, over 80% seen once. Sequenced sample: PBMCs. The receptors shown here come from a human donor in good health.

The J gene is TRBJ2-7, the V gene TRBV6-5, with D tentatively TRBD1 (5 bases). V lost 6 bases and J lost 6, with 15 bases in between. This CDR3 region has 13 residues. CDR1 is MNHEY and CDR2 is SVGAGI in the germline V gene. DNA of the CDR3: TGTGCCAGCAGGGCGTGGGGCGCCACCGAGCAGTACTTC. Translation: CASRAWGATEQYF.

This clone was picked up one time. The V call is TRBV11-2, the J call TRBJ2-1; 7 bases align to TRBD2. V dropped 0 bases and J dropped 5; count of bases not matched to a gene: 4. The CDR3 covers 15 residues. CDR1 SGHAT and CDR2 FQNNGV come from the germline V gene. CDR3 sequence reads: CASSLDLLADNEQFF. CDR3 DNA sequence: TGTGCCAGCAGCTTAGATTTGCTAGCGGACAATGAGCAGTTCTTC.

The gene calls are TRBV18 and TRBJ1-5, with 11 bases matching TRBD1. V was pared by 2 bases and J by 8 bases, with 8 bases of the junction left unmatched. The CDR3 length is 16 residues. Germline V CDR1 and CDR2: KGHSH, LQKENI. Here the CDR3 DNA reads TGTGCCAGCTCACCAGGCGGGACAGGGGGAACCGAGCCCCAGCATTTT. This sequence encodes CASSPGGTGGTEPQHF.

The count of this clone is one. The rearrangement joins TRBV27 to TRBJ2-7; possible D gene TRBD2, 6 bases. In germline, CDR1 is MNHEY, CDR2 SMNVEV (reference sequence). V gave up 3 bases and J gave up 2 bases, with 29 bases separating them. This CDR3 has 20 amino acids. In nucleotides, the CDR3 is TGTGCCAGCAGTTTCCAAATTCCCGCGGGACGCTCTGGGGGAACCTACGAGCAGTACTTC. This codes for CASSFQIPAGRSGGTYEQYF.

V is TRBV10-3 and J is TRBJ1-1; 7 bases map to TRBD1. CDR3 length: 13 amino acids. J was trimmed by 10 bases and V by 0 bases; bases with no gene match: 5. CDR1 and CDR2 from the germline V gene are ENHRY and SYGVKD. The DNA of the CDR3 is TGTGCCATCAGTGAGTCCGGGACAGTAGGAGCTTTCTTT. It encodes CAISESGTVGAFF.

V and J are TRBV19 and TRBJ1-2; 8 bases are shared with TRBD1. The V gene's germline CDR1 is LNHDA and CDR2 SQIVND (reference sequence). After removal of 5 bases from V and 0 bases from J, the junction contained 2 bases not matched to a gene. The CDR3 sequence is 14 residues long. CDR3 residues: CASSQQGANYGYTF. Here the CDR3 DNA reads TGTGCCAGTAGTCAACAGGGGGCTAACTATGGCTACACCTTC.

This clone has a single count. The genes are TRBV29-1 and TRBJ2-5; TRBD1 matches 9 bases. From germline, CDR1 is SQVTM and CDR2 ANQGSEA. This CDR3 comprises 14 residues. With V trimmed by 4 bases and J by 7 bases, 10 bases remained unmatched. The CDR3 region has the DNA TGCAGCGTTGTAAGGGACAGGGAGCTAGGGACCCAGTACTTC. Residues: CSVVRDRELGTQYF. The full variable domain, rest sourced from reference TRBV29-1 and TRBJ2-5, is SAVISQKPSRDICQRGTSLTIQCQVDSQVTMMFWYRQQPGQSLTLIATANQGSEATYESGFVIDKFPISRPNLTFSTLTVSNMSPEDSSIYLCSVVRDRELGTQYFGPGTRLLVL.

J is TRBJ1-3 and V is TRBV29-1, with D possibly matching TRBD1 (6 bases). The CDR3 loop spans 12 amino acids. The V and J ends lost 7 bases and 3 bases respectively, with 10 bases between them. Germline-derived CDR1 and CDR2 are SQVTM and ANQGSEA. CDR3 sequence (DNA): TGCAGCGCCCGACAGGATGGAAACACCATATATTTT. It translates to CSARQDGNTIYF.

This chain connects TRBV5-1 to TRBJ2-2; 9 bases align to TRBD1. The V and J ends lost 4 bases and 2 bases, in that order; junction bases with no gene match: 6. CDR3 size: 16 residues. Germline V CDR1 and CDR2: SGHRS, YFSETQ. Written as DNA, the CDR3 is TGCGCCAGCAGCCCGGGACAGGGAGCAAACACCGGGGAGCTGTTTTTT. As protein: CASSPGQGANTGELFF.

This chain links TRBV18 with TRBJ2-5, with unresolved D. V was pared by 1 base and J by 1 base, with 10 bases between. Germline V gene data show CDR1 as KGHSH and CDR2 as LQKENI. This CDR3 spans 15 amino acids. CDR3 nucleotide sequence: TGTGCCAGCTCACCACGAGTAACAGTCCAAGAGACCCAGTACTTC. Translating it yields CASSPRVTVQETQYF.

This clone was seen once. The chain combines TRBV7-9 with TRBJ2-1; weak D call: TRBD2 (6 bases). Germline V gene lookup returns CDR1 SEHNR and CDR2 FQNEAQ (reference sequence). The CDR3 covers 12 residues. With 6 bases removed from V and 9 bases from J, the gap between germline ends came to 12 bases. The CDR3 sequence: CASSRGLAEQFF. The CDR3 bases are TGTGCCAGCAGTAGGGGACTCGCTGAGCAGTTCTTC.

This chain links TRBV7-9 with TRBJ2-1; 8 bases line up with TRBD1. The CDR3 loop spans 15 amino acids. V gave up 5 bases and J gave up 8 bases; unmatched junction bases: 11. Germline loops: CDR1 SEHNR, CDR2 FQNEAQ (reference sequence). CDR3 in amino acids: CASSPRTGSDDEQFF. In DNA, the CDR3 is TGTGCCAGCAGCCCACGGACAGGGAGTGACGATGAGCAGTTCTTC.

The chain joins TRBV5-4 to TRBJ2-5; tentatively, D is TRBD1 (6 bases). The V and J ends lost 4 bases and 4 bases respectively, with 17 bases between them. CDR1 SGHNT and CDR2 YYREEE come from the germline V gene (reference sequence). The CDR3 has 15 residues. The CDR3 coding sequence is TGTGCCAGCAGCCATAAACAGGGCCCGGGAGAGACCCAGTACTTC. It specifies CASSHKQGPGETQYF.

This clone was seen more than once but under ten times. V is TRBV19 and J is TRBJ1-3, with a weak D call TRBD1 (5 bases). Germline CDR1 is LNHDA and CDR2 is SQIVND (reference sequence). The CDR3 loop spans 15 amino acids. Between the trimmed V and J ends, which lost 8 bases and 0 bases, there was a span of 14 bases. The CDR3 here is CASLGGLSSGNTIYF. DNA of the CDR3: TGTGCCAGTCTGGGGGGACTCAGCTCTGGAAACACCATATATTTT.

This chain joins TRBV6-1 and TRBJ2-1, with TRBD2 matching over 13 bases. The V gene's germline CDR1 is MNHNS and CDR2 SASEGT. This CDR3 contains 13 residues. V trimming: 7 bases; J trimming: 8 bases; junction bases outside the gene matches: 2. CDR3 protein: CASTTSGRYEQFF. The DNA for the CDR3 is TGTGCCAGCACGACTAGCGGGAGGTATGAGCAGTTCTTC.

V and J are TRBV11-3 and TRBJ2-1, with 7 bases fitting TRBD1. CDR1 and CDR2 (germline): SGHNT, YENEEA. CDR3 length: 14 amino acids. V was pared by 5 bases and J by 2 bases, with 3 bases of the junction left unmatched. The CDR3 nucleotides are TGTGCCAGCAGCCTCGGACAGGCCTACAATGAGCAGTTCTTC. This translates into CASSLGQAYNEQFF.

The chain joins TRBV18 to TRBJ2-1, with D possibly TRBD1 on 5 matching bases. The CDR3 runs 14 residues. V lost 1 base, J lost 6 bases, and 10 bases lay in between. CDR1 KGHSH and CDR2 LQKENI come from the germline V gene. CDR3 nucleotide sequence: TGTGCCAGCTCACCACGTCCAGGGTCCAATGAGCAGTTCTTC. Translating it yields CASSPRPGSNEQFF.

This sequence joins TRBV7-9 and TRBJ2-5; 12 bases are a match to TRBD2. CDR1 SEHNR and CDR2 FQNEAQ come from the germline V gene (reference sequence). V shed 5 bases, J shed 5 bases, and the junction held 6 bases outside the gene matches. The CDR3 contains 15 residues. The CDR3 nucleotides are TGTGCCAGCAGCCAAGGACTAGCGGGAAAGGAGACCCAGTACTTC. Its protein is CASSQGLAGKETQYF.

The rearrangement links TRBV5-6 to TRBJ2-1; 12 nucleotides agree with TRBD2. From germline, CDR1 is SGHDT and CDR2 YYEEEE. The CDR3 runs to 15 residues. The junction had 6 bases not matched to a gene; V was cut back by 2 bases and J by 9 bases. The CDR3 loop reads CASSFEGLAGGEQFF. The CDR3 coding sequence is TGTGCCAGCAGCTTTGAGGGACTAGCGGGCGGTGAGCAGTTCTTC. The full variable domain, its missing parts supplied by reference TRBV5-6 and TRBJ2-1, is DAGVTQSPTHLIKTRGQQVTLRCSPKSGHDTVSWYQQALGQGPQFIFQYYEEEERQRGNFPDRFSGHQFPNYSSELNVNALLLGDSALYLCASSFEGLAGGEQFFGPGTRLTVL.

The chain joins TRBV6-5 to TRBJ2-7, with TRBD2 matching 9 bases. The CDR3 is 15 residues long. From germline, CDR1 is MNHEY and CDR2 SVGAGI. Trimming at V came to 2 bases and at J to 3 bases, leaving 5 bases not matched to a gene. The CDR3 nucleotides are TGTGCCAGCAGTTACCAAGCGGGAGGCTTCTACGAGCAGTACTTC. It encodes CASSYQAGGFYEQYF.